This TCR beta chain came from a study of T cell changes during pregnancy in multiple sclerosis. Libraries were prepared by immunoSEQ multiplex PCR; TCRdb keeps only in-frame clonotypes and omits some of them. The table lists 100,000 or so clones, 90% of them singletons. Sample: peripheral blood, taken in the second trimester of pregnancy. The receptor was derived from a female donor in good health, enrolled as a control in a pregnancy study.

Written as DNA, the CDR3 is TGTGCCAGTAGTACCTCAGGGCACGAGCAGTACTTC. Its translation is CASSTSGHEQYF. The rearrangement joins TRBV19 to TRBJ2-7; perhaps TRBD1 as D (5 bases). The CDR3 is 12 amino acids. Germline V lookup: CDR1 LNHDA, CDR2 SQIVND (reference sequence). Trimming stripped 4 bases from V and 5 bases from J, with 9 bases between.